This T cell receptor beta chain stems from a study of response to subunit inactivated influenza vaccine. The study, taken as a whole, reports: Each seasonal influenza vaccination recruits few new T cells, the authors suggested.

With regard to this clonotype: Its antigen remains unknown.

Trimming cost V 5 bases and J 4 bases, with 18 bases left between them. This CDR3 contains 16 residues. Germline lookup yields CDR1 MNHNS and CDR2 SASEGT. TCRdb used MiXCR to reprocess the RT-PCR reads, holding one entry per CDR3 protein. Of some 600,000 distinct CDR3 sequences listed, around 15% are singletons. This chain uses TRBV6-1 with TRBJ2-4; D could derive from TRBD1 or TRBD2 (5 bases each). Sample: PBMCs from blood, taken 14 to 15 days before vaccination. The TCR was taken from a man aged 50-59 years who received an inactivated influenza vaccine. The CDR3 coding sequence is TGTGCCAGCAGTATCCAGGGACGATCTGGGAAAAACATTCAGTACTTC. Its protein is CASSIQGRSGKNIQYF.